One TCR beta chain is described in this entry. These data originate in a study of T cell changes during pregnancy in multiple sclerosis. TCRdb keeps only in-frame clones here, not all; method: immunoSEQ multiplex PCR. This sample yields 35,000 to 55,000 clones, of which 85% to 95% are seen a single time; 1.3% belongs to the top ten. CDR1 is SGDLS and CDR2 is YYNGEE in the germline V gene. V was clipped by 3 bases and J by 8 bases, with 8 bases between them. The CDR3 spans 12 residues. The rearrangement links TRBV9 to TRBJ2-2; D is ambiguous. The clonotype was recovered from a female donor with multiple sclerosis, enrolled in a pregnancy study. The sequenced sample consisted of peripheral blood. The CDR3 bases are TGTGCCAGCAGCGCCCGGTTGGGGGAGCTGTTTTTT. Protein sequence: CASSARLGELFF.